The source of this T cell receptor beta chain is a study of beta chain features in type 1 diabetes. Study outcomes and limitations: Shorter TCRB CDR3s, moderately but significantly so, marked every one of the four CD4+ subsets in Type 1 diabetes patients. PCR could preferentially amplify shorter templates, alike in patients and controls. Insertions were fewer and deletions more numerous at VDJ junctions in type 1 diabetes patients.

This clone was counted between two and nine times. Its antigen is still unknown. The authors reverse transcribed all of the isolated RNA, so sequencing captured expressed TCRB transcripts. Assay used: immunoSEQ multiplex PCR; TCRdb lists only in-frame clones, some missing. Here the sample spans 600,000 to 700,000 clones, 13% being singletons. Sequenced material: naive CD4+ T cells from blood. This clonotype was sampled from a man aged 18 to 35 with type 1 diabetes.

CDR3: CASSGGNQPQHF. The CDR3 coding sequence is TGTGCCAGCTCCGGTGGCAATCAGCCCCAGCATTTT. This sequence joins TRBV6-5 and TRBJ1-5, with unresolved D. Germline lookup yields CDR1 MNHEY and CDR2 SVGAGI. V was trimmed by 8 bases and J by 2 bases, leaving 7 bases between them. This CDR3 is 12 amino acids long.